This TCR beta chain was sequenced for a study of identical twins. Germline CDR1 and CDR2: SEHNR and FQNEAQ (reference sequence). The V gene lost 2 bases and the J gene lost 8 bases, with 19 bases spanning the gap. The CDR3 is 16 residues long. TCRdb analysed the 5' RACE reads with MiXCR anew, one entry per CDR3 protein. The sample includes about 480,000 distinct CDR3 sequences, 12% to 15% of them seen just once. This clonotype has ten or more counts. Separately, the same data were catalogued under a study of yellow fever vaccine responses in identical twins.

What was sequenced was CD4+ T cells sorted from blood. The rearrangement uses TRBV7-9 and TRBJ2-1; TRBD2 is a possible D gene (6 bases). The TCR originated in a woman between 18 and 29 years old in good health. CDR3: CASSLLGSGGADEQFF. In DNA form, the CDR3 reads TGTGCCAGCAGCTTACTTGGTAGCGGAGGGGCAGATGAGCAGTTCTTC.